Each of the 19 T cell receptor beta chains below was sequenced from the same sample in a study of tumor-infiltrating lymphocytes in oesophageal squamous cell carcinoma. A single record per CDR3 protein comes from TCRdb applying MiXCR to the PCR reads. Altogether roughly 23,000 distinct CDR3 sequences are present, around 34% being singletons, with the ten largest covering roughly 19%. The sequenced sample consisted of esophageal tumor tissue. The source is a female donor with esophageal squamous cell carcinoma.

The gene calls are TRBV28 and TRBJ2-1; no clear D gene. The CDR3 extends over 13 amino acids. Trimming removed 0 bases from V and 4 bases from J, with 4 bases in between. Germline lookup yields CDR1 MDHEN and CDR2 SYDVKM. CDR3 loop: CASSLWRYNEQFF. CDR3 bases: TGTGCCAGCAGTTTATGGAGATACAATGAGCAGTTCTTC.

The J gene is TRBJ2-5, the V gene TRBV5-4; D call uncertain. The J call is doubtful: the DNA matches TRBJ2-7 better. Germline V lookup: CDR1 SGHNT, CDR2 YYREEE (reference sequence). The CDR3 runs 13 residues. CDR3 coding DNA: TGTGCCAGCAGGGCCTGGAGCTCCTACGAGCAGTACTTC. Encoded protein: CASRAWSSYEQYF.

This clonotype occurred many times. V usage is TRBV6-1 and J usage is TRBJ1-2, with D possibly matching TRBD1 (5 bases). The length of the CDR3 is 13 residues. Trimming took 6 bases from V and 7 from J, leaving 15 bases between them. CDR1 is MNHNS and CDR2 is SASEGT in the germline V gene. The CDR3 is CASRGTAYGGYTF. CDR3 in DNA: TGTGCCAGCAGGGGGACGGCCTATGGTGGCTACACCTTC.

This clonotype is medium-sized. This chain joins TRBV7-8 and TRBJ2-3; D gene uncertain. V was cut by 1 base and J by 4 bases, with 12 bases left in between. The CDR3 extends over 15 amino acids. CDR1 SGHVS and CDR2 FQNEAQ come from the germline V gene. The CDR3 is CASSLVGSISDTQYF. The CDR3 bases are TGTGCCAGCAGCTTAGTTGGCTCTATTTCAGATACGCAGTATTTT.

The chain combines TRBV7-6 with TRBJ2-5; perhaps TRBD2 as D (6 bases). Per the germline V gene, CDR1 is SGHVS and CDR2 is FNYEAQ. The CDR3 loop spans 15 amino acids. The V and J ends lost 4 bases and 11 bases respectively, with 23 bases between them. The CDR3 DNA sequence: TGTGCCAGCAGCTCGAGGAGGGGCGGCACAGATACGCAGTACTTC. Translating it yields CASSSRRGGTDTQYF. The full variable domain, completed using reference TRBV7-6 and TRBJ2-5, is GAGVSQSPRYKVTKRGQDVALRCDPISGHVSLYWYRQALGQGPEFLTYFNYEAQQDKSGLPNDRFSAERPEGSISTLTIQRTEQRDSAMYRCASSSRRGGTDTQYFGPGTRLLVL.

A remark on this clonotype: This sequence may be a read error, since a much larger clone differs from it by one base. The chain combines TRBV6-1 with TRBJ2-1, with a weak D call TRBD2 (5 bases). The length of the CDR3 is 15 residues. Germline values: CDR1 MNHNS, CDR2 SASEGT. Trimming shortened V by 2 bases and J by 9 bases, and 17 bases separated the two germline ends. The CDR3, as DNA: TGTGCCAGCAGTGAAAGCACAGCGGCGAGTGTTGAGCAGTTCTTC. Translated: CASSESTAASVEQFF.

The chain employs TRBV18 and TRBJ2-1, with 12 bases that match TRBD2. Per germline, CDR1 KGHSH and CDR2 LQKENI. The CDR3 length is 15 residues. The V and J ends lost 4 bases and 8 bases, in that order; junction bases with no gene match: 6. This chain's CDR3 is CASSRTSGTQYEQFF. CDR3 DNA: TGTGCCAGCTCACGGACTAGCGGGACTCAGTATGAGCAGTTCTTC. The full variable domain, in which reference TRBV18 and TRBJ2-1 provide the parts outside the CDR3, is NAGVMQNPRHLVRRRGQEARLRCSPMKGHSHVYWYRQLPEEGLKFMVYLQKENIIDESGMPKERFSAEFPKEGPSILRIQQVVRGDSAAYFCASSRTSGTQYEQFFGPGTRLTVL.

Points on this clonotype: Just one base apart from a much larger clone, this may be a read error. This chain's CDR3 is CASSFQSSYNEQYF. DNA of the CDR3: TGTGCCAGCAGCTTCCAAAGCTCCTACAATGAGCAGTACTTC. The chain employs TRBV11-2 and TRBJ2-1; D remains ambiguous. The DNA end lines up better with TRBJ2-7; the J call may be wrong. The CDR3 has 14 residues. Germline CDR1 and CDR2: SGHAT and FQNNGV.

The rearrangement links TRBV29-1 to TRBJ2-5, with no clear D. The closer fit of TRBJ2-1 to the DNA end suggests the J call may be wrong. The germline V gene has CDR1 SQVTM and CDR2 ANQGSEA. The CDR3 is made up of 14 amino acids. CDR3 in DNA: TGCAGCGTTGCTGAACAGTTTTTAGAAAATGAGCAGTTCTTC. Translation: CSVAEQFLENEQFF.

For this clonotype: Being one base from a much bigger clone, this may be a read error. J is TRBJ2-5 and V is TRBV5-4; TRBD1 matches 8 bases. J gave up 11 bases and V 0 bases, and 12 bases lay outside the gene matches. Germline loops: CDR1 SGHNT, CDR2 YYREEE (reference sequence). The CDR3 length is 15 residues. CDR3 amino acids: CASSLGGQGTGEQYF. CDR3 coding DNA: TGTGCCAGCAGCTTGGGCGGACAGGGCACGGGGGAGCAGTACTTC.

The V and J genes are TRBV7-6 and TRBJ1-4, with D possibly matching TRBD1 (6 bases). From germline, CDR1 is SGHVS and CDR2 FNYEAQ. The V and J ends lost 5 bases and 8 bases respectively, with 15 bases between them. The CDR3 loop spans 14 amino acids. This chain's CDR3 is CASSLQGGTEKLFF. The CDR3 coding sequence is TGTGCCAGCAGCCTACAGGGTGGTACGGAAAAACTGTTTTTT. Full variable domain (rest looked up from reference TRBV7-6 and TRBJ1-4): GAGVSQSPRYKVTKRGQDVALRCDPISGHVSLYWYRQALGQGPEFLTYFNYEAQQDKSGLPNDRFSAERPEGSISTLTIQRTEQRDSAMYRCASSLQGGTEKLFFGSGTQLSVL.

Notes on this clonotype: An end of the junction differs from the germline gene, which may be a read error. The chain recombines TRBV11-2 with TRBJ1-6; possible D gene TRBD1, 5 bases. CDR3 size: 14 residues. Germline V gene sequence: CDR1 SGHAT, CDR2 FQNNGV. The chain's CDR3 is CASSLSPGFYERYF. For the CDR3, the DNA is TGTGCCAGCAGCTTATCCCCAGGGTTCTACGAGCGGTACTTT.

The CDR3 nucleotides are TGTGCCAGCTCACCATCGGGGAGACAGGGAAGCTCCTACGAGCAGTACTTC. Translated: CASSPSGRQGSSYEQYF. This rearrangement joins TRBV18 to TRBJ2-5; TRBD1 agrees at 7 bases. The DNA matches TRBJ2-7 better at its end, which makes the J call doubtful. The germline V gene has CDR1 KGHSH and CDR2 LQKENI. The CDR3 is made up of 17 amino acids.

This clonotype showed up many times. The CDR3 here is CASSIGLAGGKTGELFF. CDR3 bases: TGTGCCAGTAGTATAGGACTAGCGGGAGGCAAAACCGGGGAGCTGTTTTTT. The genes are TRBV19 and TRBJ2-2, with 13 bases matching TRBD2. The CDR3 is 17 residues long. Germline CDR1 and CDR2: LNHDA and SQIVND (reference sequence). With V trimmed by 1 base and J by 5 bases, 4 bases remained unmatched.

This clonotype was seen only a few times. The chain joins TRBV7-6 to TRBJ2-1; 12 bases map to TRBD1. V trimming: 6 bases; J trimming: 7 bases; junction bases outside the gene matches: 10. This CDR3 spans 16 amino acids. Germline CDR1 reads SGHVS; CDR2 reads FNYEAQ. CDR3: CASRGQGAREGNEQFF. The CDR3 nucleotides read TGTGCCAGCAGGGGACAGGGGGCGCGGGAGGGGAATGAGCAGTTCTTC.

The chain links TRBV6-1 to TRBJ2-2; no clear D gene. This CDR3 comprises 13 residues. V lost 7 bases, J lost 0 bases, and 6 bases lay in between. CDR1 is MNHNS and CDR2 is SASEGT in the germline V gene. This CDR3 is CASKTSNTGELFF. The CDR3 DNA reads TGTGCCAGCAAGACTTCGAACACCGGGGAGCTGTTTTTT.

In its sample, this clonotype was seen many times. The chain links TRBV5-5 to TRBJ2-7, with D perhaps TRBD2 (5 bases). Germline lookup yields CDR1 SGHKS and CDR2 YYEKEE (reference sequence). The germline V and J ends were trimmed by 0 bases and 2 bases, with 15 bases remaining between them. This CDR3 contains 16 residues. CDR3 region: CASSLEVGGLTYEQYF. In DNA form, the CDR3 reads TGTGCCAGCAGCTTGGAAGTCGGAGGCTTAACCTACGAGCAGTACTTC.

By share, this clonotype ranks as medium-sized. The chain employs TRBV7-9 and TRBJ2-3; 10 bases fit TRBD2. V was clipped by 5 bases and J by 2 bases; unmatched bases: 7. CDR1 and CDR2 from the germline V gene are SEHNR and FQNEAQ (reference sequence). The CDR3 runs to 16 residues. DNA of the CDR3: TGTGCCAGCAGCGGCCTAGCGGGGGTTTTCACAGATACGCAGTATTTT. Residues: CASSGLAGVFTDTQYF. Full variable domain (remainder filled in from reference TRBV7-9 and TRBJ2-3): DTGVSQNPRHKITKRGQNVTFRCDPISEHNRLYWYRQTLGQGPEFLTYFQNEAQLEKSRLLSDRFSAERPKGSFSTLEIQRTEQGDSAMYLCASSGLAGVFTDTQYFGPGTRLTVL.

This clonotype appeared many times. The rearrangement joins TRBV10-3 to TRBJ2-5; 8 positions match TRBD2. The CDR3 spans 16 residues. V trimming: 7 bases; J trimming: 11 bases; junction bases outside the gene matches: 21. Germline lookup yields CDR1 ENHRY and CDR2 SYGVKD. The CDR3 sequence is CAIMYSQAGDVGEQYF. The CDR3 DNA reads as TGTGCCATCATGTATTCGCAAGCGGGAGATGTTGGTGAGCAGTACTTC.